Shown below are 4 T cell receptor beta chains from a single sample sequenced in a study of shared clonotypes between healthy human individuals. TCRdb's table, derived via immunoSEQ multiplex PCR, lists solely in-frame clones and lacks some. The sample has nearly 750,000 clones, 72% seen once. The sequenced material came from memory CD4+ T cells sorted from blood. The subset here: CD45RA-negative fraction. All receptors derive from a woman aged 25 to 39 in good health.

This chain joins TRBV5-4 and TRBJ2-3; 9 nucleotides agree with TRBD2. CDR1 SGHNT and CDR2 YYREEE come from the germline V gene (reference sequence). The CDR3 contains 14 residues. Losses at the gene ends were 2 bases for V and 5 bases for J; bases not matched to a gene: 3. This chain's CDR3 is CASSFSGSEDTQYF. The CDR3 DNA sequence: TGTGCCAGCAGCTTTAGCGGGAGTGAAGATACGCAGTATTTT.

There are a few counts of this clone. V usage is TRBV19 and J usage is TRBJ2-1; D gene uncertain. V gave up 5 bases and J gave up 4 bases, with 6 bases separating them. The CDR3 loop spans 12 amino acids. Germline loops: CDR1 LNHDA, CDR2 SQIVND (reference sequence). CDR3 residues: CASSERYNEQFF. DNA of the CDR3: TGTGCCAGTAGTGAGAGATACAATGAGCAGTTCTTC.

This clone was detected only once. The chain links TRBV2 to TRBJ2-7, with 8 bases lining up with TRBD2. Germline lookup yields CDR1 SNHLY and CDR2 FYNNEI. The V gene end was trimmed by 8 bases and the J gene end by 0 bases; junction bases not matched to a gene: 9. The CDR3 sequence is 15 residues long. The CDR3 is CASSREGHSSYEQYF. In DNA form, the CDR3 reads TGTGCCAGCTCCCGGGAGGGGCACAGCTCCTACGAGCAGTACTTC.

This clone was counted between two and nine times. This chain links TRBV28 with TRBJ1-2; D not resolved. CDR3 size: 14 residues. Trimming shortened V by 5 bases and J by 4 bases, and 14 bases separated the two germline ends. In germline, CDR1 is MDHEN, CDR2 SYDVKM. This chain's CDR3 is CASSKGLAVYGYTF. CDR3 bases: TGTGCCAGCAGTAAGGGTCTTGCGGTCTATGGCTACACCTTC.